This record covers a single TCR beta chain. Its antigen is not known. Germline loops: CDR1 LGHNA, CDR2 YNFKEQ. CDR3 length equals 17 residues. The junction had 19 bases not matched to a gene; V was cut back by 5 bases and J by 6 bases. They ran version v3.0 of the immunoSEQ assay at survey level. Measured with immunoSEQ multiplex PCR; TCRdb has only the in-frame clones, and not every one. The data show 17,000 or so clones, approximately 81% seen once. This sample was taken from a study of long-term antiretroviral therapy in people with HIV. Findings and limits, study-wide: Blood draws took place between the mid-2000s and the late 2010s and possibly involved older ART regimens. An increase in diversity followed ART, yet levels stayed below transplant donor controls. ART adherence, viral resistance and therapy changes went undocumented. Every time point showed a repertoire led by clones expanded before ART.

V is TRBV4-2 and J is TRBJ2-7, with 7 bases that match TRBD2. Sequences were derived from unsorted PBMCs, sampled about 1.2 years before starting antiretroviral therapy. The sequence was obtained from a man aged 25-45 years with HIV. Written as DNA, the CDR3 is TGTGCCAGCAGCGAAGTACCCGGGACTACCTTGGCGGGCGAGCAGTACTTC. Its protein is CASSEVPGTTLAGEQYF.